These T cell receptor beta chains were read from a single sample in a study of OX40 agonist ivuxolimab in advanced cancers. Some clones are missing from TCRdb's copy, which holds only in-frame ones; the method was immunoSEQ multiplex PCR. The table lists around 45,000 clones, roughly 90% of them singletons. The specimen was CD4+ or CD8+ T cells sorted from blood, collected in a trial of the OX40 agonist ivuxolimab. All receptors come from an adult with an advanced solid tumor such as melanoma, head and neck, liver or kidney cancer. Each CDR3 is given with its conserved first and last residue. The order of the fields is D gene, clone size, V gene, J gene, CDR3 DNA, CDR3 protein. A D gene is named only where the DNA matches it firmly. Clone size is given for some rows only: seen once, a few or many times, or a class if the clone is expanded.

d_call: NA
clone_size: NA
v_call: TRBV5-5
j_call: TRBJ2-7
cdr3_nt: TGTGCCAGCAGCAAAGGAATTCTCTCCTACGAGCAGTACTTC
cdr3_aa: CASSKGILSYEQYF

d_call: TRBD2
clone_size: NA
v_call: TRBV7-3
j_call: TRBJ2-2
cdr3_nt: TGTGCCAGCAGCCCCCAGCGGGGGAACACCGGGGAGCTGTTTTTT
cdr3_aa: CASSPQRGNTGELFF

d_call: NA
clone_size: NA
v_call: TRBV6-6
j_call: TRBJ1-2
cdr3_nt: TGTGCCAGCAGCCAGGGCGGGGGCTACACCTTC
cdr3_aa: CASSQGGGYTF

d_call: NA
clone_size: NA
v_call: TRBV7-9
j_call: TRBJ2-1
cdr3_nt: TGTGCGGACCGCCAAGTGTCTCAGGCCAGTGAGCAGTTCTTC
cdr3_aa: CADRQVSQASEQFF

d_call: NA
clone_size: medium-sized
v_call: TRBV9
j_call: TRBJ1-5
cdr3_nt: TGTGCCAGCAGCGTAGCTAGTACCTTAAATCAGCCCCAGCATTTT
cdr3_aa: CASSVASTLNQPQHF

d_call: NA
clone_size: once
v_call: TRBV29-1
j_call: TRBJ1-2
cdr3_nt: TGCACCGGGGGGGGTGGCTACACCTTC
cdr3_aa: CTGGGGYTF

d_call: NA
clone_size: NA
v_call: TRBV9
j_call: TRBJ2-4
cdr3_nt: TGTGCCAGCAGCCCGACTGGGGGGCAAAACATTCAGTACTTC
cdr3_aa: CASSPTGGQNIQYF

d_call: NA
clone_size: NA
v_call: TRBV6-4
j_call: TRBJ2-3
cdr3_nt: TGTGCCCCCCAGAGGCCAGATACGCAGTATTTT
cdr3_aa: CAPQRPDTQYF

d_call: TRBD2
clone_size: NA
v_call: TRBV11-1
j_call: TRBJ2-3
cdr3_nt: TGTGCCAGCAGCATAGAAGCGGGAATGAACACAGATACGCAGTATTTT
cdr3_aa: CASSIEAGMNTDTQYF

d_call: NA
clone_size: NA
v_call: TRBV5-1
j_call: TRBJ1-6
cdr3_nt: TGCGCCAGCAGCTTGGGGGGCCCGAGGTCACCCCTCCACTTT
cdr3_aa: CASSLGGPRSPLHF

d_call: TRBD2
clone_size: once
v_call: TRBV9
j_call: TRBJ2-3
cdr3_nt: TGTGCCAGCAGCGTCGCGGGGGACCTTCACCAAGCGGGAGGCACAGATACGCAGTATTTT
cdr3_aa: CASSVAGDLHQAGGTDTQYF

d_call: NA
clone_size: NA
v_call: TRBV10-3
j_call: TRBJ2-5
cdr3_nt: TGTGCCATGCGAAGACTTCAGGGGGAGGCCCAGTACTTC
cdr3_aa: CAMRRLQGEAQYF

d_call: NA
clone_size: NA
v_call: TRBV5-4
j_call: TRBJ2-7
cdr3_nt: TGTGCCAGCAGCTTACAAGGGTCCCGCTACGAGCAGTACTTC
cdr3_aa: CASSLQGSRYEQYF

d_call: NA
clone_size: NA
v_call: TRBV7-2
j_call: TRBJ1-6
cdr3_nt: TGTGCCAGCAGCCGTACGACAGGAAATAATTCACCCCTCCACTTT
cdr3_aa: CASSRTTGNNSPLHF

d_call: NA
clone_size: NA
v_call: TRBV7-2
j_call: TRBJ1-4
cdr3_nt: TGTGCCAGCAGCCTAAAGTGGAGTGAAAAACTGTTTTTT
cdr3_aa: CASSLKWSEKLFF

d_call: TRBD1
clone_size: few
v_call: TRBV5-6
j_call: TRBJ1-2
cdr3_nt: TGTGCCAGCAGCGTGGGACAGGGAGGCTATGGCTACACCTTC
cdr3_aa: CASSVGQGGYGYTF

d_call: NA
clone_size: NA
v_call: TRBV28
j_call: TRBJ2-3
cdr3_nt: TGTGCCAGCCTCGGGTGGGATACGCAGTATTTT
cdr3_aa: CASLGWDTQYF

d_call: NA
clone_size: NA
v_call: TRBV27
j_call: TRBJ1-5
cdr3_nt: TGTGCCAGCAGTTTAGTCAGCATTGGGAGCAATCAGCCCCAGCATTTT
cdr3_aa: CASSLVSIGSNQPQHF

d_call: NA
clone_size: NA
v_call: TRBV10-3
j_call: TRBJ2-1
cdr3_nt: TGTGCCATCAGTGAAAAACAGGGTATAGATGAGCAGTTCTTC
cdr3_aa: CAISEKQGIDEQFF

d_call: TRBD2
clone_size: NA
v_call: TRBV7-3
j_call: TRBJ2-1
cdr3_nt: TGTGCCAGCAGCTTAGGACTAGCGGGTAGGAATGAGCAGTTCTTC
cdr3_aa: CASSLGLAGRNEQFF

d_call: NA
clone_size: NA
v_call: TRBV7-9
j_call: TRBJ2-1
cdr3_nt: TGTGCCAGCAGCGTCCGTAGCCCCCAGGGGGGGAATGAGCAGTTCTTC
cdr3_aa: CASSVRSPQGGNEQFF

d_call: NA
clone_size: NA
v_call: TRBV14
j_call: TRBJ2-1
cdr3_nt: TGTGCCAGCAGCCAAGGATGGGCAGGGTTAAATGAGCAGTTCTTC
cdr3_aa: CASSQGWAGLNEQFF

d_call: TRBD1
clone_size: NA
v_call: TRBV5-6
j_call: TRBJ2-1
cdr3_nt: TGTGCCAGCAGCCTTATCGGACAGGGCCTCGGGGGTGAGCAGTTCTTC
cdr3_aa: CASSLIGQGLGGEQFF